This T cell receptor (beta chain) is drawn from a study of cytomegalovirus exposure and HLA in healthy donors. Germline assignment: CDR1 KGHSH and CDR2 LQKENI. This CDR3 is 15 amino acids long. With 3 bases removed from V and 0 bases from J, the gap between germline ends came to 11 bases. The donors, nominally healthy at sampling, likely had unrecorded immune exposures. PCR amplification relied on 60 Vbeta primers (plus 13 Jbeta primers). This table comes from immunoSEQ multiplex PCR, and its TCRdb copy is limited to in-frame clones, with some not included. The profile shows about 160,000 clones, roughly two thirds of them singletons.

The origin of this receptor is a woman between 25 and 40 years old in good health and CMV-seronegative. Sample: PBMCs. J is TRBJ1-1 and V is TRBV18; D gene ambiguous. The CDR3 nucleotides are TGTGCCAGCTCACCCCCGGGTCGGATGAACACTGAAGCTTTCTTT. Amino acids: CASSPPGRMNTEAFF.